Listed below are T cell receptor beta chains from one sample, sequenced in a study of cytomegalovirus exposure and HLA in healthy donors. Assay: immunoSEQ multiplex PCR; the TCRdb copy retains only in-frame clones and omits some. The sample has fewer than 200,000 clones, 65% to 85% seen once. Sequenced sample: PBMCs. The receptors shown here come from a young woman in good health and CMV-seropositive. Both conserved end residues are trimmed from each CDR3.

ASSFRGGANTGELF	TRBV11-2	TRBJ2-2
ASSLTEGGADEQY	TRBV4-1	TRBJ2-7
ASSRSGTLNTGELF	TRBV7-3	TRBJ2-2
ASSQVARENTGELF	TRBV4-2	TRBJ2-2
ASSPGVSNQPQH	TRBV7-8	TRBJ1-5
ASSRTGFNQPQH	TRBV27	TRBJ1-5
ASSLGELRLLFDEQY	TRBV5-6	TRBJ2-7
AISATSDVNYEQY	TRBV10-3	TRBJ2-7
ASSLYTEAF	TRBV13	TRBJ1-1
ASSPTGYEQY	TRBV6-1	TRBJ2-7
ASNLTGDDMGYQPQH	TRBV25-1	TRBJ1-5
ASRTEGAVKNTEAF	TRBV5-6	TRBJ1-1
ASSSLQGKDYGYT	TRBV11-2	TRBJ1-2
ATLSNNEQF	TRBV10-3	TRBJ2-1
ASSELGSSYEQY	TRBV6-1	TRBJ2-7
ASSPEVGGARPEAF	TRBV7-9	TRBJ1-1
ASKRDYEQY	TRBV2	TRBJ2-7
ASSFGQVNQPQH	TRBV5-5	TRBJ1-5
ASSGGTGPGELF	TRBV5-6	TRBJ2-2
ASSGGAYEQY	TRBV2	TRBJ2-7
ASSERGQGSGYT	TRBV6-1	TRBJ1-2
ASTDRGSLQDYGYT	TRBV6-6	TRBJ1-2
ASSPDSSGNTIY	TRBV5-4	TRBJ1-3
ASSPGYSGANVLT	TRBV4-3	TRBJ2-6
ASSERGGTDTQY	TRBV6-4	TRBJ2-3
AISSEGNQPQH	TRBV10-3	TRBJ1-5
ASTTLSGEPGQPQH	TRBV7-2	TRBJ1-5
ASTAGGSYNEQF	TRBV6-1	TRBJ2-1
ASSRQGMVGELF	TRBV6-6	TRBJ2-2
ASSLKGTGSEIPEAF	TRBV27	TRBJ1-1
ASSSTGGWSYNEQF	TRBV19	TRBJ2-1
ASSPRPAADTDTQY	TRBV19	TRBJ2-3
AIRGTSGGKDEQY	TRBV10-3	TRBJ2-7
ASSSLRQGLGYT	TRBV7-2	TRBJ1-2
ASRDKDPRKLF	TRBV10-2	TRBJ1-4
ASSEADWDTLTEAF	TRBV6-1	TRBJ1-1
ASSLLEDTQY	TRBV5-5	TRBJ2-3
ASSAGVSSLSNQPQH	TRBV9	TRBJ1-5
ASRQGASTEAF	TRBV4-1	TRBJ1-1